At least ten counts were recorded for the clone carrying this T cell receptor beta chain. Its target is unknown. The record originates from a study of T-cell reconstitution after alpha-beta-depleted transplantation in children. Study conclusions and caveats: It was newly produced T cells that mostly accounted for T-cell counts and diversity one year after transplant.

Germline lookup yields CDR1 MNHEY and CDR2 SMNVEV (reference sequence). The ends were cut back, 5 bases at V and 0 bases at J, with 14 bases in the middle. The CDR3 extends over 17 amino acids. The TCRbeta library incorporated unique molecular identifiers. TCRdb reprocessed the PCR reads via MiXCR and lists one record per CDR3 protein. This sample has approximately 170,000 distinct CDR3 sequences, with over 8.5% found just once. The sequence came from a boy younger than 10 with acute myeloid leukemia, due to receive a stem cell transplant. Sample: PBMCs, taken before TCRalphabeta/CD19-depleted stem cell transplant. The chain uses TRBV27 and TRBJ2-6; a possible D gene is TRBD1 (6 bases). The CDR3 DNA follows: TGTGCCAGCAGTGTAAGGGACACTCGCTCTGGGGCCAACGTCCTGACTTTC. Translating gives CASSVRDTRSGANVLTF.